The 27 T cell receptor beta chains presented below share a single source sample, sequenced in a study of OX40 agonist ivuxolimab in advanced cancers. The method was immunoSEQ multiplex PCR; TCRdb's version includes in-frame clones alone and lacks a portion of them. This sample yields more than 85,000 clones, of which about nine tenths are seen a single time; roughly 0.3% belongs to the top ten. The sample in question was CD4+ or CD8+ T cells sorted from blood, obtained in a trial of the OX40 agonist ivuxolimab. The receptors originated from an adult with an advanced solid tumor such as melanoma, head and neck, liver or kidney cancer.

The sample holds one count of this clone. The chain uses TRBV7-7 and TRBJ2-1; 11 bases are a match to TRBD2. After removal of 3 bases from V and 9 bases from J, the junction contained 7 bases not matched to a gene. The germline gives CDR1 SSHAT, CDR2 FNYEAQ (reference sequence). This CDR3 has 15 amino acids. The CDR3 protein is CASSFTLAGVAEQFF. DNA of the CDR3: TGTGCCAGCAGCTTTACACTAGCGGGAGTCGCTGAGCAGTTCTTC.

A single count supports this clone. This sequence joins TRBV15 and TRBJ2-5, with D maybe TRBD1 (6 bases). The V gene's germline CDR1 is LNHNV and CDR2 YYDKDF (reference sequence). The CDR3 is 14 amino acids. The ends were cut back, 1 base at V and 4 bases at J, with 10 bases in the middle. For the CDR3, the DNA is TGTGCCACCAGCAGAGGACAGGCCGGAGAGACCCAGTACTTC. It translates to CATSRGQAGETQYF.

The chain is built from TRBV28 and TRBJ2-7; unclear D gene. Germline loops: CDR1 MDHEN, CDR2 SYDVKM. Trimming cost V 3 bases and J 2 bases, with 5 bases left between them. The CDR3 has 12 amino acids. CDR3 protein: CASSFPPYEQYF. CDR3 DNA: TGTGCCAGCAGTTTCCCCCCCTACGAGCAGTACTTC. The full variable domain, completed using reference TRBV28 and TRBJ2-7, is DVKVTQSSRYLVKRTGEKVFLECVQDMDHENMFWYRQDPGLGLRLIYFSYDVKMKEKGDIPEGYSVSREKKERFSLILESASTNQTSMYLCASSFPPYEQYFGPGTRLTVT.

The chain couples TRBV4-1 to TRBJ2-3; D is undetermined. CDR3 size: 17 residues. Trimming shortened V by 4 bases and J by 6 bases, and 23 bases separated the two germline ends. CDR1 and CDR2 (germline): MGHRA, YSYEKL. CDR3 in amino acids: CASSLQSRALTADTQYF. In DNA, the CDR3 is TGCGCCAGCAGCCTTCAGAGTCGGGCCCTGACTGCGGATACGCAGTATTTT.

This chain connects TRBV19 to TRBJ2-3; D tentatively reads TRBD1 or TRBD2 (5 bases each). V was shortened by 6 bases and J by 0 bases, with 13 bases between the two germline ends. The germline gives CDR1 LNHDA, CDR2 SQIVND (reference sequence). The CDR3 covers 15 residues. In DNA, the CDR3 is TGTGCCAGTAGGACGGGACGATCTAGCACAGATACGCAGTATTTT. This encodes CASRTGRSSTDTQYF.

The table lists this clone with a count of one. V gene TRBV5-1 combines with J gene TRBJ2-5; the D gene could be TRBD1 or TRBD2 (6 bases each). In germline, CDR1 is SGHRS, CDR2 YFSETQ. The V end was cut by 1 base, the J end by 5 bases, with 15 bases between. The CDR3 is 15 residues long. DNA of the CDR3: TGCGCCAGCAGCTTGTTTGTCCGGGGGCAGGAGACCCAGTACTTC. Translation: CASSLFVRGQETQYF.

V and J are TRBV6-5 and TRBJ1-5, with D tentatively TRBD1 (6 bases). The CDR3 extends over 14 amino acids. Germline V gene data show CDR1 as MNHEY and CDR2 as SVGAGI. The ends were cut back, 6 bases at V and 4 bases at J, with 13 bases in the middle. CDR3 sequence reads: CASSSGQINQPQHF. As DNA, the CDR3 is TGTGCCAGCAGCAGCGGACAGATTAATCAGCCCCAGCATTTT.

This clone has only a few counts. J is TRBJ2-7 and V is TRBV29-1, with 10 bases aligning to TRBD1. With V trimmed by 2 bases and J by 4 bases, 5 bases remained unmatched. Per the germline V gene, CDR1 is SQVTM and CDR2 is ANQGSEA. The CDR3 contains 14 residues. As DNA, the CDR3 is TGCAGCGTTGAACTGGGGACAGGGGAATACGAGCAGTACTTC. Amino acid sequence: CSVELGTGEYEQYF.

The rearrangement links TRBV4-2 to TRBJ2-3; no firm D call. The CDR3 has 14 amino acids. V lost 1 base and J 6 bases, leaving 11 bases between the germline ends. Germline CDR1 reads LGHNA; CDR2 reads YNFKEQ. The CDR3 loop is CASSQGTPVDTQYF. CDR3 nucleotides: TGTGCCAGCAGCCAAGGGACCCCGGTGGATACGCAGTATTTT.

In this sample, this clone turned up once. The J gene is TRBJ2-5, the V gene TRBV28; D gene uncertain. Germline V gene data show CDR1 as MDHEN and CDR2 as SYDVKM. This CDR3 contains 11 residues. Trimming removed 3 bases from V and 5 bases from J, with 4 bases in between. CDR3 nucleotides: TGTGCCAGCAGTTTGCAGGAGACCCAGTACTTC. Translating it yields CASSLQETQYF.

This clone has just one count. This chain uses TRBV11-3 with TRBJ1-1, with 7 nucleotides matching TRBD1. Germline V lookup: CDR1 SGHNT, CDR2 YENEEA. The CDR3 is made up of 12 amino acids. V lost 4 bases, J lost 10 bases, and 6 bases stayed unmatched. CDR3 loop: CASSSPGQRAFF. DNA for the CDR3: TGTGCCAGCAGCTCACCGGGACAGAGAGCTTTCTTT.

This clone was seen only once. This chain connects TRBV7-2 to TRBJ2-5; 10 nucleotides align to TRBD1. Germline assignment: CDR1 SGHTA and CDR2 FQGNSA. The length of the CDR3 is 18 residues. V shed 1 base, J shed 6 bases, and the junction held 14 bases outside the gene matches. CDR3 sequence reads: CASSLVPDRGSESKTQYF. The CDR3 region has the DNA TGTGCCAGCAGCTTAGTCCCGGACAGGGGGTCTGAATCTAAGACCCAGTACTTC.

In its sample, this clone was seen a few times. The chain joins TRBV2 to TRBJ1-5; D ambiguous. The CDR3 spans 12 residues. V was shortened by 3 bases and J by 5 bases, with 5 bases between the two germline ends. Germline V lookup: CDR1 SNHLY, CDR2 FYNNEI. CDR3 bases: TGTGCCAGCAGTGATGGCTATCAGCCCCAGCATTTT. Amino acids: CASSDGYQPQHF.

The rearrangement links TRBV18 to TRBJ2-3, with D unclear. The CDR3 has 12 residues. V shed 6 bases and J shed 5 bases, with 9 bases lying between them. Germline V gene lookup returns CDR1 KGHSH and CDR2 LQKENI. The CDR3, as DNA: TGTGCCAGCTCCCCGCACGGAGATACGCAGTATTTT. Protein: CASSPHGDTQYF.

This clone was seen only once. The chain combines TRBV11-2 with TRBJ2-7, with 7 positions matching TRBD2. The CDR3 has 16 residues. V lost 2 bases and J lost 1; bases outside the gene matches: 8. The germline CDR1 and CDR2 sequences are SGHAT and FQNNGV. DNA of the CDR3: TGTGCCAGCAGCTTATCCTCGGGGGGAGGGTCCTACGAGCAGTACTTC. This codes for CASSLSSGGGSYEQYF.

The V call is TRBV5-1, the J call TRBJ2-5, with 7 positions matching TRBD1. CDR3 size: 13 residues. Germline V gives CDR1 SGHRS, CDR2 YFSETQ. The CDR3 spells CASTRDSQETQYF. The CDR3 DNA follows: TGCGCGAGTACCCGGGACAGCCAAGAGACCCAGTACTTC.

This clone was found once. V usage is TRBV6-6 and J usage is TRBJ2-5; D is uncertain. The DNA end is a closer match to TRBJ2-7, so the J assignment may be wrong. Germline V gives CDR1 MNHNY, CDR2 SVGAGI (reference sequence). This CDR3 contains 12 residues. The DNA of the CDR3 is TGTGCCAGCAGTGGAAGTGCCTACGAGCAGTACTTC. Protein product: CASSGSAYEQYF.

The chain couples TRBV7-7 to TRBJ2-3, with D unresolved. The CDR3 has 13 residues. Germline CDR1 SSHAT, CDR2 FNYEAQ (reference sequence). The germline V and J ends were trimmed by 4 bases and 4 bases, with 9 bases remaining between them. The DNA of the CDR3 is TGTGCCAGCAGCTCGCGAATGTCAGATACGCAGTATTTT. Residues: CASSSRMSDTQYF.

V usage is TRBV5-1 and J usage is TRBJ2-3; 8 bases align to TRBD1. Unmatched junction bases numbered 11, after V lost 4 bases and J lost 4 bases. This CDR3 is built from 16 residues. CDR1 and CDR2 (germline): SGHRS, YFSETQ. The CDR3 sequence: CASSTVYRGSADTQYF. The CDR3, as DNA: TGCGCCAGCAGCACCGTCTACAGGGGGAGCGCAGATACGCAGTATTTT. Based on the CDR3 plus reference TRBV5-1 and TRBJ2-3, the full variable domain is KAGVTQTPRYLIKTRGQQVTLSCSPISGHRSVSWYQQTPGQGLQFLFEYFSETQRNKGNFPGRFSGRQFSNSRSEMNVSTLELGDSALYLCASSTVYRGSADTQYFGPGTRLTVL.

V is TRBV5-1 and J is TRBJ2-1; D is unresolved. Germline CDR1 reads SGHRS; CDR2 reads YFSETQ. This CDR3 region has 15 residues. Trimming took 2 bases from V and 0 from J, leaving 9 bases between them. The CDR3 DNA reads as TGCGCCAGCAGCTTAGGCGGATTCTCCTACAATGAGCAGTTCTTC. Its translation: CASSLGGFSYNEQFF. The full variable domain, completed using reference TRBV5-1 and TRBJ2-1, is KAGVTQTPRYLIKTRGQQVTLSCSPISGHRSVSWYQQTPGQGLQFLFEYFSETQRNKGNFPGRFSGRQFSNSRSEMNVSTLELGDSALYLCASSLGGFSYNEQFFGPGTRLTVL.

The rearrangement uses TRBV21-1 and TRBJ2-3; TRBD2 is taken as the D call from the table, unchecked against the DNA. TRBV21-1 is a recognized pseudogene. This CDR3 is 17 amino acids long. The CDR3 DNA follows: TGTGCCAGCAGCAAAGCGCGGGAGGGGACTAGCACAGATACGCAGTATTTT. Translation gives CASSKAREGTSTDTQYF.

The table lists this clone with a count of one. The chain recombines TRBV4-1 with TRBJ1-5; possibly TRBD1 for D (6 bases). Trimming took off 8 bases at V and 0 bases at J, with 14 bases between the two ends. The length of the CDR3 is 15 residues. Germline CDR1 and CDR2: MGHRA and YSYEKL. The CDR3 region is CASLRDTNSNQPQHF. Written as DNA, the CDR3 is TGCGCCAGCTTGCGGGACACTAATAGCAATCAGCCCCAGCATTTT.

V gene TRBV28 combines with J gene TRBJ2-1, with 8 bases lining up with TRBD1. V shed 2 bases, J shed 6 bases, and the junction held 6 bases outside the gene matches. The CDR3 spans 15 residues. CDR1 is MDHEN, CDR2 SYDVKM, per germline. The CDR3 DNA reads as TGTGCCAGCAGTTTAACAGGGGGAAAGGGCAATGAGCAGTTCTTC. Its translation is CASSLTGGKGNEQFF.

The genes are TRBV19 and TRBJ2-3; 11 bases match TRBD2. The CDR3 is 16 residues long. Trimming removed 5 bases from V and 3 bases from J; junction bases left unmatched: 7. CDR1 and CDR2 (germline): LNHDA, SQIVND (reference sequence). The CDR3 DNA sequence: TGTGCCAGTAGTGCCGGGACTAGCGGAGTTACAGATACGCAGTATTTT. Amino acid sequence: CASSAGTSGVTDTQYF.

The chain has TRBV11-2 and TRBJ2-5, with 8 bases lining up with TRBD2. The CDR3 contains 16 residues. With V trimmed by 1 base and J by 2 bases, 6 bases remained unmatched. Germline V gives CDR1 SGHAT, CDR2 FQNNGV. CDR3 protein: CASSLAGGTRQETQYF. In nucleotides, the CDR3 is TGTGCCAGCAGCTTAGCGGGGGGGACTAGACAAGAGACCCAGTACTTC.

V is TRBV5-5 and J is TRBJ2-5; TRBD1 matches 8 bases. This CDR3 contains 14 residues. V gave up 3 bases and J gave up 6 bases; unmatched junction bases: 7. Per germline, CDR1 SGHKS and CDR2 YYEKEE (reference sequence). The CDR3 DNA sequence: TGTGCCAGCAGCTCTACAGGGGGGCGGAAGACCCAGTACTTC. Amino acid sequence: CASSSTGGRKTQYF.

This chain connects TRBV5-1 to TRBJ2-5; D possibly uses TRBD1 or TRBD2 (5 bases each). The CDR3 consists of 14 residues. Germline loops: CDR1 SGHRS, CDR2 YFSETQ. Trimming removed 0 bases from V and 4 bases from J, with 10 bases in between. This CDR3 is CASSLATGTETQYF. In nucleotides, the CDR3 is TGCGCCAGCAGCTTGGCCACCGGGACAGAGACCCAGTACTTC.